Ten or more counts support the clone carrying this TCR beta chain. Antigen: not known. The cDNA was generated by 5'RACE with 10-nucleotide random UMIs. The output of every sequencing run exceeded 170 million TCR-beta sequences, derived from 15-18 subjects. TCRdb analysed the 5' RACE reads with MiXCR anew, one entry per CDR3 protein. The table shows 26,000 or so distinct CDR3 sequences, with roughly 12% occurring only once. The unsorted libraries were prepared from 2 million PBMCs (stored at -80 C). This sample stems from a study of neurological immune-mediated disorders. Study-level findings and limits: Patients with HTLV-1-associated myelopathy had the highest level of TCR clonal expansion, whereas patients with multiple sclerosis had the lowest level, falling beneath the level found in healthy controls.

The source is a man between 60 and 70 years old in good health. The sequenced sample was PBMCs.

CDR3 in DNA: TGTGCCAGCAGCCAACGCTCTAAGGGGGAGCAGTACTTC. This gives the protein CASSQRSKGEQYF. The genes are TRBV14 and TRBJ2-7; perhaps TRBD1 as D (5 bases). The CDR3 runs to 13 residues. CDR1 is SGHDN, CDR2 FVKESK, per germline. V was shortened by 2 bases and J by 7 bases, with 12 bases between the two germline ends.